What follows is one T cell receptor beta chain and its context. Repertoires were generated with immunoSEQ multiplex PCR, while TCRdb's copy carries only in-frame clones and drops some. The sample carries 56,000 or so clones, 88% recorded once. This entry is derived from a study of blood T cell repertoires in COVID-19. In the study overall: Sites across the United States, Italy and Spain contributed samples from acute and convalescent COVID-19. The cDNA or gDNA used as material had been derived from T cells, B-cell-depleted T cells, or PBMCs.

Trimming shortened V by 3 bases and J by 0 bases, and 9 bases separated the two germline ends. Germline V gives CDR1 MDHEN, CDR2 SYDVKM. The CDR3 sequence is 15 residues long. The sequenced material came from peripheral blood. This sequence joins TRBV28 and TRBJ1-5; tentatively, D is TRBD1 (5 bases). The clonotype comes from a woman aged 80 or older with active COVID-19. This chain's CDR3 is CASSFGGASNQPQHF. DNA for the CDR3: TGTGCCAGCAGTTTCGGCGGGGCTAGCAATCAGCCCCAGCATTTT.